This T cell receptor (beta chain) came from a study of siplizumab effects on memory and regulatory T cells. Study-wide findings and caveats: No more than a minor fraction of alloreactive clones could be traced back to unstimulated subsets. Suppression by proliferating Tregs derived from siplizumab cultures was not verified. Under siplizumab, an average roughly 69% of mappable alloreactive CD4+ clones were Treg-derived, compared with approximately 25% in controls. The alloresponse seemed to draw substantially on naive T cells, which appeared more diverse than memory cells.

J was trimmed by 7 bases and V by 5 bases; bases with no gene match: 8. Per the germline V gene, CDR1 is ENHRY and CDR2 is SYGVKD. The CDR3 is made up of 16 amino acids. Here immunoSEQ multiplex PCR was the method, and the copy in TCRdb shows in-frame clones only, minus some. The sample consists of over 85,000 clones, 93% of them appearing once. Details on this clone: The antigen is undetermined.

The chain is built from TRBV10-3 and TRBJ2-1; TRBD2 matches 13 bases. This sequence was found in a human donor in good health. Source material: CD8+ T cells sorted from blood. The CDR3 loop is CAISRLAGGRMNEQFF. For the CDR3, the DNA is TGTGCCATCAGTAGACTAGCGGGAGGACGGATGAATGAGCAGTTCTTC.